These 27 T cell receptor beta chains came from one sample sequenced in a study of blood T cell repertoires in COVID-19. Sequencing was performed with immunoSEQ multiplex PCR; in TCRdb, only in-frame clones are kept and a portion is missing. The sample yields 150,000 to 200,000 clones, about 89% seen once. What was sequenced was PBMCs or T cells enriched from blood (not recorded which). The source of these receptors is a woman aged 18-29 years who had recovered from COVID-19.

This chain joins TRBV5-1 and TRBJ2-1, with D unclear. V was trimmed by 4 bases and J by 7 bases, leaving 12 bases between them. The germline V gene has CDR1 SGHRS and CDR2 YFSETQ. CDR3 length: 13 residues. This CDR3 reads CASSLTGTNEQFF. DNA of the CDR3: TGCGCCAGCAGCCTAACGGGTACGAATGAGCAGTTCTTC.

The chain carries TRBV12-5 and TRBJ1-4; weak D call: TRBD1 (5 bases). V lost 6 bases and J lost 12, with 11 bases in between. The CDR3 consists of 11 residues. The V gene's germline CDR1 is LGHNT and CDR2 FRNRAP. The CDR3 loop reads CASGQGRELFF. The CDR3 DNA follows: TGTGCTAGTGGCCAGGGCCGGGAACTGTTTTTT.

The chain couples TRBV28 to TRBJ1-5; no firm D call. V lost 6 bases to trimming and J lost 4 bases, with 13 bases between them. Germline V CDR1 and CDR2: MDHEN, SYDVKM. The CDR3 totals 14 residues. The CDR3 protein is CASRTWGGNQPQHF. Here the CDR3 DNA reads TGTGCCAGCAGGACTTGGGGAGGTAATCAGCCCCAGCATTTT.

The chain is built from TRBV7-9 and TRBJ2-5, with 8 bases identical to TRBD1. The CDR3 extends over 15 amino acids. V trimming: 7 bases; J trimming: 5 bases; junction bases outside the gene matches: 12. The germline V gene encodes CDR1 SEHNR and CDR2 FQNEAQ (reference sequence). CDR3 residues: CASTVQGETEETQYF. The CDR3 coding sequence is TGTGCCAGCACCGTACAGGGGGAGACGGAGGAGACCCAGTACTTC.

The J gene is TRBJ2-1, the V gene TRBV7-6, with 8 bases that match TRBD2. This CDR3 comprises 19 residues. The ends lost 1 base at V and 4 bases at J; junction bases unmatched: 15. CDR1 is SGHVS and CDR2 is FNYEAQ in the germline V gene. The CDR3: CASSLVVSETSARYNEQFF. Written as DNA, the CDR3 is TGTGCCAGCAGCTTAGTCGTCTCCGAGACTAGCGCGCGATACAATGAGCAGTTCTTC.

The rearrangement links TRBV5-6 to TRBJ1-6, with D unclear. This CDR3 is built from 17 residues. Trimming took 2 bases from V and 5 from J, leaving 17 bases between them. From germline, CDR1 is SGHDT and CDR2 YYEEEE. The CDR3 DNA reads TGTGCCAGCAGCTTCGCAGGATCTTCGGTTAATAATTCACCCCTCCACTTT. As protein: CASSFAGSSVNNSPLHF.

V gene TRBV19 combines with J gene TRBJ2-7; the match to TRBD1 covers 10 bases. Germline V gives CDR1 LNHDA, CDR2 SQIVND (reference sequence). The CDR3 totals 15 residues. J gave up 2 bases and V 10 bases, and 11 bases lay outside the gene matches. The chain's CDR3 is CATSGEDRGTYEQYF. The CDR3 DNA follows: TGTGCCACCTCGGGTGAGGACAGGGGGACCTACGAGCAGTACTTC.

The chain carries TRBV28 and TRBJ2-1, with D unclear. The V gene's germline CDR1 is MDHEN and CDR2 SYDVKM. Trimming stripped 4 bases from V and 9 bases from J, with 10 bases between. The CDR3 extends over 12 amino acids. CDR3 sequence reads: CASSSLPGEQFF. The CDR3 nucleotides are TGTGCCAGCAGTTCCCTCCCGGGTGAGCAGTTCTTC.

The chain combines TRBV28 with TRBJ1-2; D is unclear. CDR3 size: 13 residues. V was shortened by 3 bases and J by 6 bases, with 11 bases between the two germline ends. CDR1 MDHEN and CDR2 SYDVKM come from the germline V gene. The CDR3 loop reads CASSLAVGDGYTF. The DNA of the CDR3 is TGTGCCAGCAGTTTGGCGGTGGGTGATGGCTACACCTTC.

This chain connects TRBV4-1 to TRBJ1-2; D may be TRBD1 (6 bases). Between the trimmed V and J ends, which lost 0 bases and 4 bases, there was a span of 21 bases. Germline V gene sequence: CDR1 MGHRA, CDR2 YSYEKL. The CDR3 is 18 residues long. In DNA, the CDR3 is TGCGCCAGCAGCCAAGATTTGGACAGACGATCCCTCGTCTATGGCTACACCTTC. It translates to CASSQDLDRRSLVYGYTF.

The gene calls are TRBV29-1 and TRBJ1-1; 8 nucleotides agree with TRBD1. V dropped 6 bases and J dropped 2; count of bases not matched to a gene: 8. CDR3 length equals 14 residues. Germline-derived CDR1 and CDR2 are SQVTM and ANQGSEA. CDR3 sequence (DNA): TGCAGCGTCCTAACAGGGGGGATAAACACTGAAGCTTTCTTT. Residues: CSVLTGGINTEAFF.

This rearrangement joins TRBV19 to TRBJ2-3; D remains ambiguous. The CDR3 is made up of 12 amino acids. With 5 bases removed from V and 4 bases from J, the gap between germline ends came to 7 bases. Germline lookup yields CDR1 LNHDA and CDR2 SQIVND (reference sequence). CDR3 sequence (DNA): TGTGCCAGTAGTGGCCAGGCAGATACGCAGTATTTT. It translates to CASSGQADTQYF.

The chain combines TRBV7-9 with TRBJ2-1; 7 nucleotides line up with TRBD2. The CDR3 extends over 19 amino acids. CDR1 is SEHNR, CDR2 FQNEAQ, per germline (reference sequence). Germline trimming cut 5 bases from V and 7 bases from J; bases unmatched to any gene: 23. The chain's CDR3 is CASSARGLTFGVDMNEQFF. The CDR3 bases are TGTGCCAGCAGCGCGCGGGGGTTGACATTCGGAGTAGATATGAATGAGCAGTTCTTC. The variable domain in full, with the rest retrieved from reference TRBV7-9 and TRBJ2-1, is DTGVSQNPRHKITKRGQNVTFRCDPISEHNRLYWYRQTLGQGPEFLTYFQNEAQLEKSRLLSDRFSAERPKGSFSTLEIQRTEQGDSAMYLCASSARGLTFGVDMNEQFFGPGTRLTVL.

J is TRBJ1-2 and V is TRBV9, with D tentatively TRBD1 (6 bases). The CDR3 loop spans 14 amino acids. The V end was cut by 2 bases, the J end by 7 bases, with 15 bases between. CDR1 SGDLS and CDR2 YYNGEE come from the germline V gene. CDR3 protein: CASSVTQGTGGYTF. CDR3 in DNA: TGTGCCAGCAGCGTTACACAGGGAACGGGTGGCTACACCTTC.

The rearrangement uses TRBV7-2 and TRBJ2-3, with 12 bases fitting TRBD2. From germline, CDR1 is SGHTA and CDR2 FQGNSA. CDR3 length equals 17 residues. V was pared by 3 bases and J by 2 bases, with 6 bases of the junction left unmatched. CDR3 region: CASSLRLAGEYTDTQYF. The CDR3 DNA sequence: TGTGCCAGCAGCTTGCGACTAGCGGGAGAGTACACAGATACGCAGTATTTT.

V gene TRBV28 combines with J gene TRBJ1-1, with TRBD1 as a possible D gene (5 bases). This CDR3 region has 14 residues. V was shortened by 6 bases and J by 2 bases, with 13 bases between the two germline ends. Germline assignment: CDR1 MDHEN and CDR2 SYDVKM. The CDR3 nucleotides are TGTGCCAGCAGCCAGGCCGGACAAAACACTGAAGCTTTCTTT. This sequence encodes CASSQAGQNTEAFF. The full variable domain, completed using reference TRBV28 and TRBJ1-1, is DVKVTQSSRYLVKRTGEKVFLECVQDMDHENMFWYRQDPGLGLRLIYFSYDVKMKEKGDIPEGYSVSREKKERFSLILESASTNQTSMYLCASSQAGQNTEAFFGQGTRLTVV.

The count of this clone is one. The chain carries TRBV7-8 and TRBJ2-7, with 9 bases lining up with TRBD1. CDR1 SGHVS and CDR2 FQNEAQ come from the germline V gene. This CDR3 is built from 14 residues. V lost 3 bases and J lost 6; bases outside the gene matches: 6. The CDR3 region is CASSFGTGFREQYF. The CDR3 nucleotides read TGTGCCAGCAGCTTTGGGACAGGGTTCCGCGAGCAGTACTTC.

This clone was seen a handful of times. CDR3 nucleotides: TGCGCCAGCAGTGGGTCTAGCGGAAAAAATGAGCAGTTCTTC. Protein: CASSGSSGKNEQFF. This rearrangement joins TRBV10-1 to TRBJ2-1; TRBD2 agrees at 7 bases. Germline lookup yields CDR1 WNHNN and CDR2 SYGVQD (reference sequence). V gave up 4 bases and J gave up 7 bases; unmatched junction bases: 7. CDR3 length: 14 amino acids.

The V call is TRBV5-1, the J call TRBJ1-4; D unclear. The germline V gene has CDR1 SGHRS and CDR2 YFSETQ. The CDR3 contains 15 residues. Trimming pared 4 bases from V and 2 bases from J, leaving 12 bases between. The CDR3 region is CASSPRGQTNEKLFF. For the CDR3, the DNA is TGCGCCAGCAGCCCGCGGGGTCAGACTAATGAAAAACTGTTTTTT.

V usage is TRBV9 and J usage is TRBJ2-2, with TRBD2 matching over 9 bases. The V and J ends lost 4 bases and 0 bases, in that order; junction bases with no gene match: 7. This CDR3 is built from 17 residues. Per germline, CDR1 SGDLS and CDR2 YYNGEE. In DNA, the CDR3 is TGTGCCAGCAGCCTGATGGCTAGCGGGGCGAACACCGGGGAGCTGTTTTTT. Amino acids: CASSLMASGANTGELFF.

The chain uses TRBV4-2 and TRBJ2-7, with TRBD1 as a possible D gene (6 bases). The CDR3 is 14 amino acids. Trimming removed 2 bases from V and 2 bases from J, with 10 bases in between. Germline-derived CDR1 and CDR2 are LGHNA and YNFKEQ. For the CDR3, the DNA is TGTGCCAGCAGCCAATGGAACAGGGCCTACGAGCAGTACTTC. It translates to CASSQWNRAYEQYF.

The sample holds one count of this clone. The J gene is TRBJ1-1, the V gene TRBV28, with D possibly being TRBD1 (5 bases). Trimming pared 6 bases from V and 5 bases from J, leaving 16 bases between. CDR1 is MDHEN, CDR2 SYDVKM, per germline. The CDR3 has 14 residues. This CDR3 is CASRVGGYGTEAFF. The CDR3 DNA is TGTGCCAGCAGGGTGGGGGGTTACGGGACTGAAGCTTTCTTT.

The DNA for the CDR3 is TGTGCCAGCAGCCGCAACTTACAGGGGCCCCCACGTAATGAGCAGTTCTTC. This gives the protein CASSRNLQGPPRNEQFF. The chain recombines TRBV7-9 with TRBJ2-1, with 7 bases that match TRBD1. Trimming removed 5 bases from V and 7 bases from J; junction bases left unmatched: 17. Looked up from germline, CDR1 is SEHNR and CDR2 is FQNEAQ (reference sequence). The CDR3 has 17 amino acids. The full variable domain, completed using reference TRBV7-9 and TRBJ2-1, is DTGVSQNPRHKITKRGQNVTFRCDPISEHNRLYWYRQTLGQGPEFLTYFQNEAQLEKSRLLSDRFSAERPKGSFSTLEIQRTEQGDSAMYLCASSRNLQGPPRNEQFFGPGTRLTVL.

The chain couples TRBV29-1 to TRBJ2-5; 9 bases match TRBD1. CDR3 length: 13 amino acids. Germline V gives CDR1 SQVTM, CDR2 ANQGSEA. The CDR3 loop reads CTGKGTGQETQYF. CDR3 in DNA: TGCACCGGAAAAGGGACAGGGCAAGAGACCCAGTACTTC.

The chain employs TRBV10-1 and TRBJ2-7, with unresolved D. Trimming pared 3 bases from V and 7 bases from J, leaving 7 bases between. There are 11 residues in the CDR3. The germline V gene encodes CDR1 WNHNN and CDR2 SYGVQD (reference sequence). CDR3 sequence: CASSDLREQYF. Written as DNA, the CDR3 is TGCGCCAGCAGTGATTTGAGGGAGCAGTACTTC.

The V gene is TRBV5-6, the J gene TRBJ2-7, with 10 bases aligning to TRBD1. This CDR3 spans 14 amino acids. CDR1 and CDR2 (germline): SGHDT, YYEEEE. Trimming at V came to 3 bases and at J to 4 bases, leaving 4 bases not matched to a gene. This CDR3 is CASSSGTGAYEQYF. Written as DNA, the CDR3 is TGTGCCAGCAGCTCGGGGACAGGGGCTTACGAGCAGTACTTC.

About this clone itself: The germline gene is not matched at one end of the junction; a read error may be the cause. The chain links TRBV6-1 to TRBJ2-2; 8 bases line up with TRBD2. The CDR3 extends over 14 amino acids. Germline assignment: CDR1 MNHNS and CDR2 SASEGT. In DNA, the CDR3 is TGTGCCAGCAGTGAGACAGGTCCCCGGGGGGGGCTGTTTTTT. It translates to CASSETGPRGGLFF.